A single sample gave rise to the 30 T cell receptor beta chains below, sequenced in a study of control samples from healthy donors and cancer patients. Measured with immunoSEQ multiplex PCR; TCRdb has only the in-frame clones, and not every one. Of 120,000 or so clones in the sample, roughly 87% were seen once. Sequenced input: blood. The source of these receptors is a man younger than 35 in good health.

The genes are TRBV6-6 and TRBJ1-1, with 7 bases identical to TRBD1. CDR1 MNHNY and CDR2 SVGAGI come from the germline V gene (reference sequence). Unmatched junction bases numbered 16, after V lost 5 bases and J lost 10 bases. CDR3 length equals 15 residues. CDR3 protein: CASSTPGGQPSGAFF. CDR3 in DNA: TGTGCCAGCAGTACCCCGGGGGGACAGCCCTCTGGAGCTTTCTTT.

The chain uses TRBV9 and TRBJ1-2, with D perhaps TRBD1 (6 bases). The CDR3 sequence is 16 residues long. Trimming shortened V by 3 bases and J by 5 bases, and 20 bases separated the two germline ends. The germline CDR1 and CDR2 sequences are SGDLS and YYNGEE. CDR3 DNA: TGTGCCAGCAGCGCACGGAGGGGGTCTAACTTATATGGCTACACCTTC. Residues: CASSARRGSNLYGYTF.

This sequence joins TRBV20-1 and TRBJ2-1; 9 nucleotides match TRBD1. The CDR3 is made up of 15 amino acids. Unmatched junction bases numbered 7, after V lost 3 bases and J lost 4 bases. In germline, CDR1 is DFQATT, CDR2 SNEGSKA (reference sequence). The CDR3 coding sequence is TGCAGTGCTAGTCCCCTCGGACAGGGGTACAATGAGCAGTTCTTC. As protein: CSASPLGQGYNEQFF.

J is TRBJ1-1 and V is TRBV18, with D perhaps matching TRBD1 (6 bases). V was trimmed by 1 base and J by 4 bases, leaving 16 bases between them. The germline V gene encodes CDR1 KGHSH and CDR2 LQKENI. The CDR3 loop spans 16 amino acids. CDR3: CASSPLAGVEATEAFF. The CDR3 DNA sequence: TGTGCCAGCTCACCACTAGCAGGGGTTGAAGCCACTGAAGCTTTCTTT. The full variable domain, rest sourced from reference TRBV18 and TRBJ1-1, is NAGVMQNPRHLVRRRGQEARLRCSPMKGHSHVYWYRQLPEEGLKFMVYLQKENIIDESGMPKERFSAEFPKEGPSILRIQQVVRGDSAAYFCASSPLAGVEATEAFFGQGTRLTVV.

V and J are TRBV5-1 and TRBJ2-5, with a weak D call TRBD2 (6 bases). V lost 1 base, J lost 3 bases, and 16 bases lay in between. Germline lookup yields CDR1 SGHRS and CDR2 YFSETQ. The CDR3 is made up of 16 amino acids. This CDR3 is CASSLWGVHQEETQYF. The CDR3 nucleotides are TGCGCCAGCAGCTTGTGGGGGGTACACCAGGAAGAGACCCAGTACTTC.

J is TRBJ2-1 and V is TRBV15, with D tentatively TRBD1 or TRBD2 (6 bases each). The CDR3 runs to 20 residues. CDR1 and CDR2 (germline): LNHNV, YYDKDF (reference sequence). The V end lost 1 base, the J end lost 0 bases, and 22 bases lay between the germline ends. This CDR3 is CATSRVGGNSGRLSYNEQFF. CDR3 nucleotide sequence: TGTGCCACCAGCAGAGTAGGGGGAAATAGCGGACGGCTCTCCTACAATGAGCAGTTCTTC. Full variable domain (missing parts from reference TRBV15 and TRBJ2-1): DAMVIQNPRYQVTQFGKPVTLSCSQTLNHNVMYWYQQKSSQAPKLLFHYYDKDFNNEADTPDNFQSRRPNTSFCFLDIRSPGLGDTAMYLCATSRVGGNSGRLSYNEQFFGPGTRLTVL.

This clone was seen only a few times. This chain joins TRBV7-2 and TRBJ2-5, with 15 bases fitting TRBD2. The V gene end was trimmed by 5 bases and the J gene end by 3 bases; junction bases not matched to a gene: 10. CDR3 length: 18 residues. Germline values: CDR1 SGHTA, CDR2 FQGNSA. This CDR3 is CASSRRTSGRALKETQYF. As DNA, the CDR3 is TGTGCCAGCAGCCGTCGGACTAGCGGGAGGGCCTTGAAAGAGACCCAGTACTTC.

The chain has TRBV6-5 and TRBJ1-1; TRBD1 agrees at 9 bases. CDR1 and CDR2 (germline): MNHEY, SVGAGI. The length of the CDR3 is 12 residues. The ends lost 5 bases at V and 7 bases at J; junction bases unmatched: 2. The CDR3 sequence: CASSPTGGEAFF. DNA for the CDR3: TGTGCCAGCAGTCCGACAGGGGGTGAAGCTTTCTTT.

The chain employs TRBV19 and TRBJ1-4, with 11 bases aligning to TRBD1. CDR1 and CDR2 (germline): LNHDA, SQIVND (reference sequence). The CDR3 runs to 15 residues. The J segment lost 8 bases and the V segment lost 6 bases, leaving 8 bases of the junction unmatched. This CDR3 is CASSPPDRGREKLFF. CDR3 in DNA: TGTGCCAGTAGCCCACCGGACAGGGGGCGCGAAAAACTGTTTTTT.

This clone came up once. The chain combines TRBV11-3 with TRBJ2-1; 7 nucleotides line up with TRBD1. V gave up 3 bases and J gave up 9 bases; unmatched junction bases: 8. The germline V gene encodes CDR1 SGHNT and CDR2 YENEEA. The CDR3 consists of 14 residues. The CDR3 DNA reads as TGTGCCAGCAGCTTGTGGGACAGATCAACTGAGCAGTTCTTC. Residues: CASSLWDRSTEQFF.

For the CDR3, the DNA is TGTGCCAGCAGTGATAGGACAGAGGGGACTGAAGCTTTCTTT. Protein sequence: CASSDRTEGTEAFF. The chain uses TRBV6-1 and TRBJ1-1, with D possibly being TRBD1 (6 bases). The ends were cut back, 3 bases at V and 5 bases at J, with 13 bases in the middle. Germline assignment: CDR1 MNHNS and CDR2 SASEGT. The length of the CDR3 is 14 residues.

The chain uses TRBV11-2 and TRBJ2-2, with D tentatively TRBD1 or TRBD2 (5 bases each). The CDR3 is 16 amino acids. V dropped 4 bases and J dropped 3 bases, with 15 bases sitting between them. The germline gives CDR1 SGHAT, CDR2 FQNNGV. CDR3 residues: CASSSRDGTHTGELFF. The CDR3 nucleotides are TGTGCCAGCAGCTCGAGGGACGGGACCCACACCGGGGAGCTGTTTTTT.

This sequence joins TRBV14 and TRBJ1-1; D is unresolved. This CDR3 comprises 14 residues. CDR1 SGHDN and CDR2 FVKESK come from the germline V gene. V lost 4 bases and J lost 7, with 16 bases in between. The CDR3 loop reads CASSLPDVRGEAFF. The DNA for the CDR3 is TGTGCCAGCAGCCTCCCGGACGTAAGAGGTGAAGCTTTCTTT.

The V and J genes are TRBV19 and TRBJ2-3; D is unresolved. Germline CDR1 is LNHDA and CDR2 is SQIVND (reference sequence). V was cut by 5 bases and J by 8 bases, with 17 bases left in between. This CDR3 is built from 14 residues. CDR3 in amino acids: CASSYGRTNPTQYF. DNA of the CDR3: TGTGCCAGTAGTTATGGCCGAACTAACCCTACGCAGTATTTT.

The chain is built from TRBV28 and TRBJ1-2; D is uncertain. Germline values: CDR1 MDHEN, CDR2 SYDVKM. This CDR3 region has 14 residues. V lost 2 bases and J lost 6, with 13 bases in between. This chain's CDR3 is CASSLRPREDGYTF. The CDR3 coding sequence is TGTGCCAGCAGTTTACGGCCTCGAGAGGATGGCTACACCTTC.

CDR3 DNA sequence: TGTGCCAGCAGTTACTCGATTTCTTCACCCCTCCACTTT. Amino acid sequence: CASSYSISSPLHF. The chain has TRBV6-5 and TRBJ1-6; no definite D call. The germline gives CDR1 MNHEY, CDR2 SVGAGI. The length of the CDR3 is 13 residues. V lost 0 bases to trimming and J lost 9 bases, with 6 bases between them.

The chain couples TRBV30 to TRBJ2-1; D perhaps matches TRBD2 (5 bases). Trimming took off 1 base at V and 9 bases at J, with 13 bases between the two ends. CDR3 size: 13 residues. CDR1 is GTSNPN, CDR2 SVGIG, per germline (reference sequence). In DNA form, the CDR3 reads TGTGCCTGGAGTGCTAGCAGATTGGCTGAGCAGTTCTTC. Translating it yields CAWSASRLAEQFF.

In DNA form, the CDR3 reads TGTGCCAGCGGGGAGTTTGTAGCGGGGGGCACAGATACGCAGTATTTT. This gives the protein CASGEFVAGGTDTQYF. The V gene is TRBV28, the J gene TRBJ2-3; 9 nucleotides match TRBD2. CDR3 size: 16 residues. Looked up from germline, CDR1 is MDHEN and CDR2 is SYDVKM. Trimming took 8 bases from V and 1 from J; bases not matched to a gene: 10.

This clone has only one observation. The V call is TRBV30, the J call TRBJ1-6; 7 nucleotides line up with TRBD1. Germline V lookup: CDR1 GTSNPN, CDR2 SVGIG (reference sequence). Trimming cost V 1 base and J 8 bases; bases outside gene matches: 2. The CDR3 is made up of 13 amino acids. CDR3 nucleotide sequence: TGTGCCTGGAGTGGGCAGGGGGATTCACCCCTCCACTTT. Its protein is CAWSGQGDSPLHF. The full variable domain, in which reference TRBV30 and TRBJ1-6 provide the parts outside the CDR3, is SQTIHQWPATLVQPVGSPLSLECTVEGTSNPNLYWYRQAAGRGLQLLFYSVGIGQISSEVPQNLSASRPQDRQFILSSKKLLLSDSGFYLCAWSGQGDSPLHFGNGTRLTVT.

The chain joins TRBV7-9 to TRBJ1-1; D remains ambiguous. Per germline, CDR1 SEHNR and CDR2 FQNEAQ (reference sequence). The CDR3 contains 13 residues. V lost 3 bases, J lost 4 bases, and 9 bases lay in between. The CDR3 loop reads CASSLTLSTEAFF. The CDR3, as DNA: TGTGCCAGCAGCTTGACCTTAAGCACTGAAGCTTTCTTT.

This chain uses TRBV7-9 with TRBJ1-1; 7 nucleotides line up with TRBD1. This CDR3 region has 13 residues. Germline lookup yields CDR1 SEHNR and CDR2 FQNEAQ (reference sequence). With V trimmed by 6 bases and J by 3 bases, 4 bases remained unmatched. CDR3 bases: TGTGCCAGCAGTCCACAGGGGTACACTGAAGCTTTCTTT. Amino acid sequence: CASSPQGYTEAFF.

The V call is TRBV12-5, the J call TRBJ1-6; no reliable D call. Germline CDR1 is LGHNT and CDR2 is FRNRAP. V was cut by 3 bases and J by 10 bases, with 13 bases left in between. The CDR3 is made up of 14 amino acids. CDR3 coding DNA: TGTGCTAGTGGTTTTGCCGGAACATGGTCACCCCTCCACTTT. Translation: CASGFAGTWSPLHF.

The chain has TRBV18 and TRBJ2-1, with 10 nucleotides matching TRBD2. V shed 5 bases and J 5 bases; nucleotides not matched to a gene: 15. CDR1 KGHSH and CDR2 LQKENI come from the germline V gene. This CDR3 region has 18 residues. CDR3 coding DNA: TGTGCCAGCTCAACCCAACTGATTCTAGCGGGAGTCGACAATGAGCAGTTCTTC. Translating it yields CASSTQLILAGVDNEQFF.

This clone has only one observation. The V and J genes are TRBV30 and TRBJ2-3; D is uncertain. The CDR3 contains 14 residues. Trimming took 0 bases from V and 1 from J, leaving 8 bases between them. Per the germline V gene, CDR1 is GTSNPN and CDR2 is SVGIG (reference sequence). The CDR3 sequence: CAWSVKVGTDTQYF. In DNA form, the CDR3 reads TGTGCCTGGAGTGTTAAGGTGGGCACAGATACGCAGTATTTT.

The V call is TRBV10-3, the J call TRBJ2-7; 11 bases match TRBD1. CDR1 ENHRY and CDR2 SYGVKD come from the germline V gene. The V segment lost 2 bases and the J segment 5 bases; nucleotides outside the gene matches: 5. CDR3 length: 15 residues. CDR3 sequence reads: CAISELGQGGDEQYF. The CDR3 DNA reads TGTGCCATCAGTGAGCTGGGACAGGGGGGGGACGAGCAGTACTTC.

The chain joins TRBV6-4 to TRBJ2-1, with a weak D call TRBD2 (6 bases). Germline CDR1 is MRHNA and CDR2 is SNTAGT. The CDR3 length is 15 residues. Trimming removed 0 bases at V and 0 bases at J, with 6 bases between. The CDR3 here is CASSDSAGSYNEQFF. CDR3 DNA sequence: TGTGCCAGCAGTGACTCAGCGGGCTCCTACAATGAGCAGTTCTTC.

V usage is TRBV12-5 and J usage is TRBJ2-1, with TRBD2 matching over 11 bases. The CDR3 has 16 amino acids. Trimming at V came to 5 bases and at J to 7 bases, leaving 10 bases not matched to a gene. The V gene's germline CDR1 is LGHNT and CDR2 FRNRAP. Written as DNA, the CDR3 is TGTGCTAGTGGTCCAACACAACTAGCGGGAGTTAATGAGCAGTTCTTC. This gives the protein CASGPTQLAGVNEQFF.

The V and J genes are TRBV7-9 and TRBJ1-1, with D maybe TRBD1 (5 bases). V was pared by 3 bases and J by 4 bases, with 12 bases between. Germline CDR1 reads SEHNR; CDR2 reads FQNEAQ (reference sequence). This CDR3 comprises 14 residues. CDR3 nucleotide sequence: TGTGCCAGCAGCTTCGTCACTGGGGGCACTGAAGCTTTCTTT. This encodes CASSFVTGGTEAFF.

The rearrangement links TRBV25-1 to TRBJ2-7, with 13 bases that match TRBD2. The CDR3 consists of 15 residues. Germline V gene data show CDR1 as MGHDK and CDR2 as SYGVNS. Trimming took 3 bases from V and 2 from J; bases not matched to a gene: 1. The CDR3 sequence: CASSEGLAGTYEQYF. CDR3 bases: TGTGCCAGCAGTGAGGGACTAGCGGGGACCTACGAGCAGTACTTC.

This clone was seen a handful of times. The chain has TRBV18 and TRBJ2-3; possible D gene TRBD2, 5 bases. CDR1 KGHSH and CDR2 LQKENI come from the germline V gene. V was pared by 2 bases and J by 9 bases, with 21 bases between. The CDR3 loop spans 16 amino acids. DNA for the CDR3: TGTGCCAGCTCACCAGCGGGTGGGAGCGGATTGGGGACGCAGTATTTT. This gives the protein CASSPAGGSGLGTQYF.